The clone carrying this T cell receptor beta chain has only a few counts. What it binds is not known. Germline V gene sequence: CDR1 LGHDT, CDR2 YNNKEL (reference sequence). This CDR3 spans 14 amino acids. V trimming: 5 bases; J trimming: 10 bases; junction bases outside the gene matches: 8. The sample comes from a study of blood T cells in healthy people across ages. Study-wide results and caveats: Donors of long life had a larger count of naive CD4+ cells and greater diversity than aged donors.

Primed by a sample-barcoded 5' primer and a J-beta primer mix, a second PCR proceeded for roughly 6 to 12 cycles. TCRdb used MiXCR to reprocess the 5' RACE reads, holding one entry per CDR3 protein. The table records 500,000 to 650,000 distinct CDR3 sequences, about a quarter of them present only once. The same data also contributed to another study, on T cells of mothers and their children.

The receptor's source is a boy aged 2-9 years in good health. The rearrangement uses TRBV3-1 and TRBJ1-6; TRBD1 matches 7 bases. Sequenced sample: blood. The CDR3 DNA sequence: TGTGCCAGCAGCGTCCGGGACAGTGAATCACCCCTCCACTTT. It yields the protein CASSVRDSESPLHF. The variable domain in full, with the rest retrieved from reference TRBV3-1 and TRBJ1-6, is DTAVSQTPKYLVTQMGNDKSIKCEQNLGHDTMYWYKQDSKKFLKIMFSYNNKELIINETVPNRFSPKSPDKAHLNLHINSLELGDSAVYFCASSVRDSESPLHFGNGTRLTVT.